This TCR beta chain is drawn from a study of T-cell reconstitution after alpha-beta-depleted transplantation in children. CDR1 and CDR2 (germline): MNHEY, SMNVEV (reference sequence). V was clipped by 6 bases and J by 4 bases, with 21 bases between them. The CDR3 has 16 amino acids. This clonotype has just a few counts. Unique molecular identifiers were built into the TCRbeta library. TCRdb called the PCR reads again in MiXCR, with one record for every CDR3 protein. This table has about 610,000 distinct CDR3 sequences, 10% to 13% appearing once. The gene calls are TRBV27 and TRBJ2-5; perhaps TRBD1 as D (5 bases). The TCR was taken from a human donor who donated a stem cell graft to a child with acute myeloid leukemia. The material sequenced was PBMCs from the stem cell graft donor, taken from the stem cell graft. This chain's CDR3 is CASSPWGRDMLETQYF. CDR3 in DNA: TGTGCCAGCAGCCCTTGGGGCAGGGATATGTTAGAGACCCAGTACTTC.